The clone carrying this TCR beta chain is a singleton in its sample. The data originate from a study of blood T cell repertoires in COVID-19. For the study at large: Whether acute or convalescent, the COVID-19 samples came from the United States, Italy and Spain. The analysed material was cDNA or gDNA that came from T cells, B-cell-depleted T cells, or PBMCs.

Looked up from germline, CDR1 is KGHSH and CDR2 is LQKENI. The CDR3 is 13 residues long. Trimming removed 2 bases at V and 2 bases at J, with 6 bases between. Per the study methods: Estimation of nucleated cell counts relied on the amplification of reference gene primers. The method was immunoSEQ multiplex PCR; TCRdb's version includes in-frame clones alone and lacks a portion of them. For V, J and clone size, that table is used; D and trimming come from the DNA. The sample has some 130,000 clones, more than 70% seen once. The sequence was obtained from a middle-aged man with acute or convalescent COVID-19. What was sequenced was peripheral blood. The J gene is TRBJ1-2, the V gene TRBV18; D gene unclear. The CDR3 region is CASSPGWNYGYTF. CDR3 DNA: TGTGCCAGCTCACCAGGCTGGAACTATGGCTACACCTTC.